Described below is a single TCR beta chain sequence and its context. The data were taken from a study of blood T cell repertoires in COVID-19. At the level of the study: The United States, Italy and Spain supplied acute and convalescent COVID-19 samples. T cells, B-cell-depleted T cells, or PBMCs supplied cDNA or gDNA.

Followed longitudinally, the Seattle patients had been enrolled during active infection. Authors' data handling: For nucleated cells, counts were estimated from reference gene primer amplification. This table comes from immunoSEQ multiplex PCR, and its TCRdb copy is limited to in-frame clones, with some not included. The V and J calls and clone size come from that table; D and trimming were worked out from the DNA. Seen here are about 160,000 clones, roughly 90% observed once, and the top ten hold roughly 4.8%. Between the trimmed V and J ends, which lost 7 bases and 5 bases, there was a span of 19 bases. This CDR3 region has 15 residues.

The sample was peripheral blood. This receptor was taken from a man younger than 45 with COVID-19, enrolled during active disease. The chain links TRBV23-1 to TRBJ2-3, with D perhaps TRBD1 (5 bases). TRBV23-1 qualifies as an ORF whose function is uncertain. The CDR3 region has the DNA TGCGCCAGCACCCCCTGGACACCGTTCTTAGATACGCAGTATTTT. Protein product: CASTPWTPFLDTQYF.